The text below deals with one T cell receptor (beta chain). What it recognizes is unknown. Primers: 60 Vbeta forward and 13 Jbeta reverse. Produced via immunoSEQ multiplex PCR; TCRdb's table is partial and in-frame only. The sample has 45,000 to 55,000 clones; 80% are singletons. The sample originates from a study of cytomegalovirus exposure and HLA in healthy donors. About the study: The Caucasian-associated ancestry cluster contained about four fifths of the approximately 400 genotyped donors. Findings and limits, study-wide: The authors enumerated some 160 TCR beta chains as linked to cytomegalovirus. Later work showed greater clonal expansion in HLA-associated TCR beta chains than in equally common others. CMV serostatus was the sole immune exposure data available.

The receptor was derived from a man in his thirties or forties in good health and CMV-seropositive. Specimen: PBMCs.

The CDR3 DNA reads as TGTGCCAGTAGTCCTCCCGGGCAGGGCGGAGAAAAACTGTTTTTT. Protein: CASSPPGQGGEKLFF. The chain couples TRBV19 to TRBJ1-4, with D possibly TRBD1 on 5 matching bases. This CDR3 comprises 15 residues. The germline V and J ends were trimmed by 5 bases and 8 bases, with 18 bases remaining between them. CDR1 and CDR2 (germline): LNHDA, SQIVND (reference sequence).